A single sample is the source of the 19 T cell receptor beta chains below, sequenced in a study of cytomegalovirus exposure and HLA in healthy donors. PCR was performed using 60 Vbeta and 13 Jbeta primers. Measured with immunoSEQ multiplex PCR; TCRdb has only the in-frame clones, and not every one. The table includes about 59,000 clones, 75% to 85% detected once. Sample: PBMCs. These receptors were taken from a woman aged 40 to 50 in good health and CMV-seronegative.

The rearrangement joins TRBV5-6 to TRBJ2-7; 7 nucleotides agree with TRBD1. J lost 3 bases, V lost 5 bases, and 8 bases had no gene match. The length of the CDR3 is 14 residues. Germline values: CDR1 SGHDT, CDR2 YYEEEE. The chain's CDR3 is CASRTDRAGYEQYF. Written as DNA, the CDR3 is TGTGCCAGCAGGACAGACAGGGCAGGCTACGAGCAGTACTTC. Based on the CDR3 plus reference TRBV5-6 and TRBJ2-7, the full variable domain is DAGVTQSPTHLIKTRGQQVTLRCSPKSGHDTVSWYQQALGQGPQFIFQYYEEEERQRGNFPDRFSGHQFPNYSSELNVNALLLGDSALYLCASRTDRAGYEQYFGPGTRLTVT.

V usage is TRBV7-8 and J usage is TRBJ2-1; 9 positions agree with TRBD2. Unmatched junction bases numbered 3, after V lost 5 bases and J lost 10 bases. The CDR3 has 12 amino acids. Germline V gene sequence: CDR1 SGHVS, CDR2 FQNEAQ. CDR3 DNA: TGTGCCAGCAGCCGGCTAGCGGGAGAGCAGTTCTTC. This sequence encodes CASSRLAGEQFF.

V usage is TRBV30 and J usage is TRBJ1-2; 8 bases are a match to TRBD1. From germline, CDR1 is GTSNPN and CDR2 SVGIG (reference sequence). This CDR3 spans 12 amino acids. Unmatched junction bases numbered 2, after V lost 2 bases and J lost 6 bases. CDR3 sequence (DNA): TGTGCCTGGAGTTGGACAGGGAATGGCTACACCTTC. This translates into CAWSWTGNGYTF.

V is TRBV6-6 and J is TRBJ2-5; TRBD2 aligns across 8 bases. V dropped 8 bases and J dropped 1; count of bases not matched to a gene: 3. CDR3 length: 13 residues. Germline CDR1 is MNHNY and CDR2 is SVGAGI (reference sequence). For the CDR3, the DNA is TGTGCCAGCGGGGGACTAGTCCAAGAGACCCAGTACTTC. Its protein is CASGGLVQETQYF.

This clone was detected only a few times. The chain is built from TRBV7-9 and TRBJ1-1; D remains ambiguous. Germline CDR1 reads SEHNR; CDR2 reads FQNEAQ (reference sequence). The CDR3 loop spans 14 amino acids. Trimming took off 1 base at V and 2 bases at J, with 8 bases between the two ends. In DNA, the CDR3 is TGTGCCAGCAGCTTAGATGGCACCAACACTGAAGCTTTCTTT. Protein sequence: CASSLDGTNTEAFF.

The CDR3 sequence is CASSFPGQGLSRELFF. CDR3 nucleotides: TGCGCCAGCAGCTTCCCCGGGCAGGGTTTGTCCAGGGAGCTGTTTTTT. The chain employs TRBV4-1 and TRBJ2-2; weak D call: TRBD1 (5 bases). There are 16 residues in the CDR3. V lost 5 bases, J lost 9 bases, and 22 bases lay in between. Germline values: CDR1 MGHRA, CDR2 YSYEKL.

This sequence joins TRBV14 and TRBJ2-7; 11 bases line up with TRBD2. Germline CDR1 is SGHDN and CDR2 is FVKESK. There are 15 residues in the CDR3. The junction had 9 bases not matched to a gene; V was cut back by 5 bases and J by 6 bases. This chain's CDR3 is CASSSRLAGTGEQYF. As DNA, the CDR3 is TGTGCCAGCAGCTCTCGACTAGCGGGGACTGGCGAGCAGTACTTC.

V usage is TRBV2 and J usage is TRBJ2-5, with 8 bases identical to TRBD1. The CDR3 length is 13 residues. CDR1 and CDR2 from the germline V gene are SNHLY and FYNNEI. V lost 8 bases to trimming and J lost 4 bases; unmatched junction nucleotides: 6. CDR3: CASGTGSRETQYF. CDR3 DNA sequence: TGTGCCAGCGGGACAGGTAGTCGAGAGACCCAGTACTTC.

The chain joins TRBV29-1 to TRBJ1-1; D is unresolved. Germline V lookup: CDR1 SQVTM, CDR2 ANQGSEA. V was shortened by 6 bases and J by 6 bases, with 11 bases between the two germline ends. This CDR3 region has 11 residues. CDR3 sequence: CSVSPGSEAFF. CDR3 nucleotide sequence: TGCAGCGTCTCGCCTGGCTCTGAAGCTTTCTTT.

The chain uses TRBV11-2 and TRBJ1-2; 7 positions match TRBD1. Trimming cost V 5 bases and J 8 bases; bases outside gene matches: 14. The CDR3 extends over 15 amino acids. Germline loops: CDR1 SGHAT, CDR2 FQNNGV. The CDR3 protein is CASSQRQGSIRGYTF. As DNA, the CDR3 is TGTGCCAGCAGCCAAAGACAGGGTTCGATAAGAGGCTACACCTTC.

The CDR3 coding sequence is TGTGCCTGGAGTCCCCCTTTTGATACGCAGTATTTT. Protein: CAWSPPFDTQYF. The chain recombines TRBV30 with TRBJ2-3; D gene unclear. With 2 bases removed from V and 6 bases from J, the gap between germline ends came to 9 bases. CDR1 GTSNPN and CDR2 SVGIG come from the germline V gene (reference sequence). This CDR3 comprises 12 residues.

This chain joins TRBV18 and TRBJ2-7, with TRBD2 matching 9 bases. The CDR3 length is 15 residues. CDR1 is KGHSH, CDR2 LQKENI, per germline. The V and J ends lost 4 bases and 2 bases, in that order; junction bases with no gene match: 6. The DNA of the CDR3 is TGTGCCAGCTCACTCACAGCGGGAGGCACCTACGAGCAGTACTTC. This gives the protein CASSLTAGGTYEQYF.

The rearrangement links TRBV18 to TRBJ2-7, with 9 bases aligning to TRBD1. The trim removed 4 bases at V and 5 bases at J, leaving 9 bases unmatched. Germline CDR1 KGHSH, CDR2 LQKENI. There are 15 residues in the CDR3. This chain's CDR3 is CASSLIQGARNEQYF. The CDR3, as DNA: TGTGCCAGCTCACTAATACAGGGGGCGCGGAACGAGCAGTACTTC. The variable domain in full, completed from reference TRBV18 and TRBJ2-7, reads NAGVMQNPRHLVRRRGQEARLRCSPMKGHSHVYWYRQLPEEGLKFMVYLQKENIIDESGMPKERFSAEFPKEGPSILRIQQVVRGDSAAYFCASSLIQGARNEQYFGPGTRLTVT.

This rearrangement joins TRBV15 to TRBJ2-7; D perhaps matches TRBD1 (5 bases). V lost 0 bases and J lost 3, with 12 bases in between. Germline CDR1 LNHNV, CDR2 YYDKDF (reference sequence). The CDR3 has 15 residues. This CDR3 is CATSRDRAASYEQYF. For the CDR3, the DNA is TGTGCCACCAGCAGAGACAGGGCGGCGAGCTACGAGCAGTACTTC.

This sequence joins TRBV4-1 and TRBJ2-1; 7 nucleotides match TRBD2. After removal of 5 bases from V and 4 bases from J, the junction contained 8 bases not matched to a gene. This CDR3 spans 15 amino acids. Germline V gene data show CDR1 as MGHRA and CDR2 as YSYEKL. The CDR3 coding sequence is TGCGCCAGCAGCACCCTGGGGGGGGGTTACAATGAGCAGTTCTTC. The encoded protein is CASSTLGGGYNEQFF.

The CDR3 reads CASSLARTGVNTGELFF. CDR3 nucleotide sequence: TGTGCCAGCAGCTTAGCGCGGACAGGGGTTAACACCGGGGAGCTGTTTTTT. J is TRBJ2-2 and V is TRBV7-2; 9 bases match TRBD1. V lost 0 bases and J lost 2; bases outside the gene matches: 4. CDR3 length: 17 amino acids. CDR1 is SGHTA, CDR2 FQGNSA, per germline. Full variable domain (missing parts from reference TRBV7-2 and TRBJ2-2): GAGVSQSPSNKVTEKGKDVELRCDPISGHTALYWYRQSLGQGLEFLIYFQGNSAPDKSGLPSDRFSAERTGGSVSTLTIQRTQQEDSAVYLCASSLARTGVNTGELFFGEGSRLTVL.

This clone is a singleton in its sample. The rearrangement links TRBV25-1 to TRBJ2-7, with 8 bases aligning to TRBD1. The CDR3 covers 12 residues. Germline trimming cut 7 bases from V and 2 bases from J; bases unmatched to any gene: 1. Per germline, CDR1 MGHDK and CDR2 SYGVNS. CDR3 in amino acids: CASMGQAYEQYF. The DNA for the CDR3 is TGTGCCAGCATGGGACAGGCCTACGAGCAGTACTTC.

The J gene is TRBJ2-7, the V gene TRBV11-2, with 8 bases identical to TRBD1. This CDR3 is 14 amino acids long. Germline CDR1 SGHAT, CDR2 FQNNGV. Unmatched junction bases numbered 3, after V lost 3 bases and J lost 2 bases. CDR3 sequence (DNA): TGTGCCAGCAGCTTTGACAGGGGCCCCTACGAGCAGTACTTC. Protein sequence: CASSFDRGPYEQYF.

The rearrangement uses TRBV7-9 and TRBJ2-3; 12 nucleotides align to TRBD2. CDR1 and CDR2 from the germline V gene are SEHNR and FQNEAQ (reference sequence). This CDR3 spans 13 amino acids. V shed 11 bases, J shed 4 bases, and the junction held 4 bases outside the gene matches. The CDR3 spells CAQTSGSADTQYF. The CDR3 DNA reads TGTGCCCAGACTAGCGGGAGTGCAGATACGCAGTATTTT. Full variable domain (remainder filled in from reference TRBV7-9 and TRBJ2-3): DTGVSQNPRHKITKRGQNVTFRCDPISEHNRLYWYRQTLGQGPEFLTYFQNEAQLEKSRLLSDRFSAERPKGSFSTLEIQRTEQGDSAMYLCAQTSGSADTQYFGPGTRLTVL.